This T cell receptor (beta chain) was captured in a study of T cell changes during pregnancy in multiple sclerosis. Clones were read by immunoSEQ multiplex PCR, and TCRdb kept only the in-frame ones, dropping some. The repertoire has about 28,000 clones, approximately 89% of them found once; the top ten carry 0.6% to 0.85%. The germline V gene has CDR1 SGHTA and CDR2 FQGTGA. Unmatched junction bases numbered 4, after V lost 4 bases and J lost 2 bases. The CDR3 is 15 residues long. The chain employs TRBV7-3 and TRBJ2-3; TRBD1 aligns across 9 bases. The TCR sequence derives from a female donor with multiple sclerosis, enrolled in a pregnancy study. Sequencing was performed on CD4+ T cells from peripheral blood mononuclear cells, taken in the second trimester of pregnancy. For the CDR3, the DNA is TGTGCCAGCAGCTCTGGACAGGGGATCACAGATACGCAGTATTTT. This codes for CASSSGQGITDTQYF.